Sequencing of this T cell receptor (beta chain) was carried out in a study of CD8 T cells in Susac syndrome. V was clipped by 3 bases and J by 0 bases, with 14 bases between them. The CDR3 has 16 residues. The germline gives CDR1 KGHSH, CDR2 LQKENI. The RNA, about 0.45 to 1 ug, was put through reverse transcription using random hexamers. TCRdb recomputed calls from the immunoSEQ multiplex PCR reads with MiXCR, one row per CDR3 protein. Among 150,000 to 200,000 distinct CDR3 sequences listed, roughly 95% were seen once. This sequence joins TRBV18 and TRBJ1-1, with a tentative D call TRBD1 (5 bases). Input material: CD4+ T cells from PBMCs. This clonotype originated in a human donor with Susac syndrome. CDR3 bases: TGTGCCAGCTCACCTCGGGCGGGGGATCTGAACACTGAAGCTTTCTTT. Translating it yields CASSPRAGDLNTEAFF.